This T cell receptor (beta chain) is drawn from a study of T cell repertoires in aging, cancer and after chemotherapy. Overall study results and limits: In cancer patients, declining TCR diversity with age involved lost richness and lost evenness.

The CDR3 extends over 15 amino acids. V lost 4 bases to trimming and J lost 0 bases; unmatched junction nucleotides: 6. CDR1 is SGHDN and CDR2 is FVKESK in the germline V gene. TRB rearrangements spanning V, D and J were amplified using mixed TRB-A/B primers. TCRdb redid the calling of the multiplex PCR reads with MiXCR, one entry per CDR3 protein. The sample has some 1,800 distinct CDR3 sequences, about a quarter seen once; the top ten hold approximately 14%. Sample share makes this clonotype medium-sized. Its target is not known. Peripheral blood genomic DNA, not sorted cells or RNA, was the template.

This TCR came from a human donor with a solid tumor. The chain joins TRBV14 to TRBJ2-7; TRBD1 agrees at 7 bases. The sequencing input was blood. CDR3 sequence (DNA): TGTGCCAGCAGCCCATTGGGGACAGCCTCCTACGAGCAGTACTTC. This encodes CASSPLGTASYEQYF.